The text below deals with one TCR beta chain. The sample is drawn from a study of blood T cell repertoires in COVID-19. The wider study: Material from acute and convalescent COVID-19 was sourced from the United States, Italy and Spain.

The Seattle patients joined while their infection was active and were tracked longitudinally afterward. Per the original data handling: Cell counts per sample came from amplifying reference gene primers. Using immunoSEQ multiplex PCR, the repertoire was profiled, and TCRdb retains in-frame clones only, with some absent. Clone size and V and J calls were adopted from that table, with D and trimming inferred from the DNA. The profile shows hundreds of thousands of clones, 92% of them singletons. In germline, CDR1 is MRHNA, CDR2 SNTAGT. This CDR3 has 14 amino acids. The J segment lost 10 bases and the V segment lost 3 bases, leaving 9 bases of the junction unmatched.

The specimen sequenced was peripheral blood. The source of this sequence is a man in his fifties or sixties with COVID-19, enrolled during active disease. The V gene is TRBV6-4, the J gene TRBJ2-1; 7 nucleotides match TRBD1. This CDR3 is CASSETGRTAEQFF. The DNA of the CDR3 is TGTGCCAGCAGTGAGACAGGGAGAACGGCGGAGCAGTTCTTC.